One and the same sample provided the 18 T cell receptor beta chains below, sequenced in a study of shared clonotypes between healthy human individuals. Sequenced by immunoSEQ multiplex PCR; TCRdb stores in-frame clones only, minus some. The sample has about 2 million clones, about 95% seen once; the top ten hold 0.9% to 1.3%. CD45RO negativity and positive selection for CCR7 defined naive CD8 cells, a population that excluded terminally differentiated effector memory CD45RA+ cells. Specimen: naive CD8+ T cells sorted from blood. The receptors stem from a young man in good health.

Written as DNA, the CDR3 is TGTGCCAGCACCCAAACAGGGTTACAGGATGAGCAGTTCTTC. It yields the protein CASTQTGLQDEQFF. This sequence joins TRBV28 and TRBJ2-1, with D tentatively TRBD1 (6 bases). V gave up 7 bases and J gave up 8 bases, with 18 bases separating them. The CDR3 is made up of 14 amino acids. Germline CDR1 is MDHEN and CDR2 is SYDVKM.

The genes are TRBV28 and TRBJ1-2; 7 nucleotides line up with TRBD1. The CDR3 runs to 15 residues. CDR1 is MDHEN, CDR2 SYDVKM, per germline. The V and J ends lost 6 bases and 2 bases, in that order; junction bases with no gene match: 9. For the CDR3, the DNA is TGTGCCAGCAGCGGACAGGCGGAAACCAACTATGGCTACACCTTC. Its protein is CASSGQAETNYGYTF.

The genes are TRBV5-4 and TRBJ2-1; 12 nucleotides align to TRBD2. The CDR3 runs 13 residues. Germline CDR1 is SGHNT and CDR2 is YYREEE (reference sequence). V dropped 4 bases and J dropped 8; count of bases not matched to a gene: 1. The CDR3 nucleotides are TGTGCCAGCAGCCGACTAGCGGGAGATGAGCAGTTCTTC. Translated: CASSRLAGDEQFF.

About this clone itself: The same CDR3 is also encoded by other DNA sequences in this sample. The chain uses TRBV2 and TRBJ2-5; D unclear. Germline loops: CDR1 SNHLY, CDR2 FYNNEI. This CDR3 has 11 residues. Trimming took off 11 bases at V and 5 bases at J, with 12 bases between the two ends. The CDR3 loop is CASTFLETQYF. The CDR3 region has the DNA TGTGCCTCGACTTTTTTGGAGACCCAGTACTTC.

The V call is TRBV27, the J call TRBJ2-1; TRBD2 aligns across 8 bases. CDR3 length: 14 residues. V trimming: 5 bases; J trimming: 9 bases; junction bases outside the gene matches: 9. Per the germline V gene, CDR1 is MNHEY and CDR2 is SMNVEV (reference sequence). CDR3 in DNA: TGTGCCAGCAGTGGCATCGCGGGACTAGGTGAGCAGTTCTTC. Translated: CASSGIAGLGEQFF.

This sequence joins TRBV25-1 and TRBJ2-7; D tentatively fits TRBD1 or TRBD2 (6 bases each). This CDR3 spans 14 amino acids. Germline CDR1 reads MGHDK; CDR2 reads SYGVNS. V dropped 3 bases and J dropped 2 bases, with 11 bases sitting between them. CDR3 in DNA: TGTGCCAGCAGTGACGTGGGGGGCGCCTACGAGCAGTACTTC. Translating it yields CASSDVGGAYEQYF.

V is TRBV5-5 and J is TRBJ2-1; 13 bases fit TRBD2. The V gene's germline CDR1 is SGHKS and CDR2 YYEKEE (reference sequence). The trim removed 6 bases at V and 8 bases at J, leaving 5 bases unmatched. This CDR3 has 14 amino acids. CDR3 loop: CASIRLAGGDEQFF. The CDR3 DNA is TGTGCCAGCATAAGACTAGCGGGAGGCGATGAGCAGTTCTTC.

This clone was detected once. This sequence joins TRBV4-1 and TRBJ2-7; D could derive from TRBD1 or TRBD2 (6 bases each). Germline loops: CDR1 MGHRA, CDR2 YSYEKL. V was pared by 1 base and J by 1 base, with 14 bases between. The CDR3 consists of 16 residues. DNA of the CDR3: TGCGCCAGCAGCCAAGTAGGGGGGCAGGGGTCCTACGAGCAGTACTTC. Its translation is CASSQVGGQGSYEQYF.

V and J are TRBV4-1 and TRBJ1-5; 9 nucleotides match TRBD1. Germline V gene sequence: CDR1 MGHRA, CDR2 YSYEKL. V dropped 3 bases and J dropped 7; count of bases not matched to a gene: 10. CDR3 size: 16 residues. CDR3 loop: CASSQETGGLRQPQHF. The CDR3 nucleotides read TGCGCCAGCAGCCAGGAAACAGGGGGCCTAAGGCAGCCCCAGCATTTT.

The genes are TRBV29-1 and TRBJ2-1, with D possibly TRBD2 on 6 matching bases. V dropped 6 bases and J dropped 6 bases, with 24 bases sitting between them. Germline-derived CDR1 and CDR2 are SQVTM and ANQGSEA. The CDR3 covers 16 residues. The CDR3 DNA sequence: TGCAGCGTGGAGGGGTTGATAGGGGCGGCTATCAATGAGCAGTTCTTC. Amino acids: CSVEGLIGAAINEQFF.

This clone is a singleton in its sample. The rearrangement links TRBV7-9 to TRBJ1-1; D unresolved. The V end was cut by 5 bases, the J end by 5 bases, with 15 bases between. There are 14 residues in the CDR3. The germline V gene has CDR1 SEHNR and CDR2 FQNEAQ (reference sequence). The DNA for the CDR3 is TGTGCCAGCAGCCCCACGTTCTCTGGGACTGAAGCTTTCTTT. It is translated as CASSPTFSGTEAFF. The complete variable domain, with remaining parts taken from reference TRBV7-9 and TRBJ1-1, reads DTGVSQNPRHKITKRGQNVTFRCDPISEHNRLYWYRQTLGQGPEFLTYFQNEAQLEKSRLLSDRFSAERPKGSFSTLEIQRTEQGDSAMYLCASSPTFSGTEAFFGQGTRLTVV.

CDR3 sequence: CASCPKGTDHYGYTF. CDR3 DNA sequence: TGTGCCAGCTGCCCCAAAGGGACCGATCACTATGGCTACACCTTC. The chain links TRBV5-6 to TRBJ1-2; D perhaps matches TRBD1 (5 bases). V was pared by 7 bases and J by 3 bases, with 19 bases between. Germline V gives CDR1 SGHDT, CDR2 YYEEEE. This CDR3 comprises 15 residues.

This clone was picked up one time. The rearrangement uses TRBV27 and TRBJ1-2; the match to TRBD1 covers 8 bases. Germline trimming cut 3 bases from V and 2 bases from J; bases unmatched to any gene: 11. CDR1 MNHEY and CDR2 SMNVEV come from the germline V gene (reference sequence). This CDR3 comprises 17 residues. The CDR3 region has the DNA TGTGCCAGCAGTTTTATTACGCCCCAGGGGGCAAACTATGGCTACACCTTC. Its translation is CASSFITPQGANYGYTF.

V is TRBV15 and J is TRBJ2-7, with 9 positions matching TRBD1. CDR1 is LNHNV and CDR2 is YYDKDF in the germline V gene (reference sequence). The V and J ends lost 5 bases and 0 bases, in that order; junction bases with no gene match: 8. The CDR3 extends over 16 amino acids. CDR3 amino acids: CATSGPRDRASYEQYF. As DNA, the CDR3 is TGTGCCACCAGCGGACCCCGGGACAGGGCCTCCTACGAGCAGTACTTC.

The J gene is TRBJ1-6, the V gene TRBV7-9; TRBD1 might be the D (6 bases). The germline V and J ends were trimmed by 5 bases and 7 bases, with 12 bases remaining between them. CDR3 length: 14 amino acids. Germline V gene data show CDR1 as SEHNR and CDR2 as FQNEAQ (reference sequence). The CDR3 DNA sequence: TGTGCCAGCAGCGGGAGACAGGTCAATTCACCCCTCCACTTT. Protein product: CASSGRQVNSPLHF. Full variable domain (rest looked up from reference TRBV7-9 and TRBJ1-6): DTGVSQNPRHKITKRGQNVTFRCDPISEHNRLYWYRQTLGQGPEFLTYFQNEAQLEKSRLLSDRFSAERPKGSFSTLEIQRTEQGDSAMYLCASSGRQVNSPLHFGNGTRLTVT.

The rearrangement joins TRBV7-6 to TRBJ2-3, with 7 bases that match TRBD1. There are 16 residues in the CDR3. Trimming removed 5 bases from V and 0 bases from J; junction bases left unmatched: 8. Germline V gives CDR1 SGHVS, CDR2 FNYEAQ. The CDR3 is CASSPWTGLSTDTQYF. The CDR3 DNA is TGTGCCAGCAGCCCTTGGACAGGATTGAGCACAGATACGCAGTATTTT.

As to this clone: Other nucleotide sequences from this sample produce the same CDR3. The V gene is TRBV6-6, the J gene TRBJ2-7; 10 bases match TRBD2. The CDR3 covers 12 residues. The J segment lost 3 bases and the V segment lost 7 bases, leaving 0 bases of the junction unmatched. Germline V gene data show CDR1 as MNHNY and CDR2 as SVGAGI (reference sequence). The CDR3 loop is CASTSGSYEQYF. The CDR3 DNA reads TGTGCCAGCACTAGCGGGAGCTACGAGCAGTACTTC.

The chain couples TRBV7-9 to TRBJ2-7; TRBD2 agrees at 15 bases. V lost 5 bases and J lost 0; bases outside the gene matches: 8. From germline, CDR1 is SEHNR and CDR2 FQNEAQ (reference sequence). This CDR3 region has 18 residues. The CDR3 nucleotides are TGTGCCAGCAGCCCAGGGACTAGCGGGGGGTTAAGCTCCTACGAGCAGTACTTC. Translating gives CASSPGTSGGLSSYEQYF.